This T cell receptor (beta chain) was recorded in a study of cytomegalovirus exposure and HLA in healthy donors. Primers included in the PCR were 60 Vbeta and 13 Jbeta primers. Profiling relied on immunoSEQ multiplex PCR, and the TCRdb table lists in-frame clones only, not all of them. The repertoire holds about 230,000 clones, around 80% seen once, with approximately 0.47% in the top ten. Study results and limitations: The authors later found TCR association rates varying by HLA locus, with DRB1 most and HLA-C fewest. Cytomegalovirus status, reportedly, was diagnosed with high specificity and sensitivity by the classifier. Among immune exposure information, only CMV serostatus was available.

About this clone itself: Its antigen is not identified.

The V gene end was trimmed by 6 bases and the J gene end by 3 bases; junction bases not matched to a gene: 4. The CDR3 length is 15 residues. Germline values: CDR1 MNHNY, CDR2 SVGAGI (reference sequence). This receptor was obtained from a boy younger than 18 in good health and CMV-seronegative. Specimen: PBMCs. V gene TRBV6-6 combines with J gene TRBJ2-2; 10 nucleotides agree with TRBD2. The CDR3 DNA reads TGTGCCAGCAGCACGAGCGGGGGGGACACCGGGGAGCTGTTTTTT. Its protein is CASSTSGGDTGELFF.